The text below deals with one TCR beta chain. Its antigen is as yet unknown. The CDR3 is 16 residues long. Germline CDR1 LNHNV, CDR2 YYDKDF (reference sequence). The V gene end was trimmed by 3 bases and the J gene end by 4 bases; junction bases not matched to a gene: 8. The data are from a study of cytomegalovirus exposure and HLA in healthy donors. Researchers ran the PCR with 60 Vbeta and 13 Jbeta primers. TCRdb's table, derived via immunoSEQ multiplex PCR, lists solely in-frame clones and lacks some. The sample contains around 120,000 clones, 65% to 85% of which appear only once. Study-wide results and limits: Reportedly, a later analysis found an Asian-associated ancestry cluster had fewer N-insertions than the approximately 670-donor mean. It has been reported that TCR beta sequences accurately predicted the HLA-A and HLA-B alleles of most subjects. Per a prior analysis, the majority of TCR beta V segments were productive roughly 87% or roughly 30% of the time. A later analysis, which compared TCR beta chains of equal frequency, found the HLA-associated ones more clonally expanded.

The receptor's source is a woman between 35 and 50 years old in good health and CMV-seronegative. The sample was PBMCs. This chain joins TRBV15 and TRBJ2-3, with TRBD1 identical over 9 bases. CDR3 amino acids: CATSSDRDRVSDTQYF. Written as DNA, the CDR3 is TGTGCCACCAGCAGCGACCGGGACAGGGTTTCAGATACGCAGTATTTT. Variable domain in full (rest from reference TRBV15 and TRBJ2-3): DAMVIQNPRYQVTQFGKPVTLSCSQTLNHNVMYWYQQKSSQAPKLLFHYYDKDFNNEADTPDNFQSRRPNTSFCFLDIRSPGLGDTAMYLCATSSDRDRVSDTQYFGPGTRLTVL.